These 30 T cell receptor beta chains were all obtained from the same sample, sequenced in a study of cytomegalovirus exposure and HLA in healthy donors. The primer mix had 60 Vbeta and 13 Jbeta primers. The table came from immunoSEQ multiplex PCR; TCRdb's copy has only in-frame clones and leaves some out. The specimen's table records under 150,000 clones. Sequencing was performed on PBMCs. The receptor set was obtained from a woman aged 40 to 50 in good health and CMV-seronegative.

The CDR3, as DNA: TGTGCCAGCAGTGGCAACAGGGGTGGTGGCTACACCTTC. The encoded protein is CASSGNRGGGYTF. This chain joins TRBV28 and TRBJ1-2; 7 nucleotides agree with TRBD1. V shed 5 bases, J shed 7 bases, and the junction held 7 bases outside the gene matches. Germline V gives CDR1 MDHEN, CDR2 SYDVKM. This CDR3 has 13 residues.

This chain connects TRBV7-3 to TRBJ2-3; D is unclear. The CDR3 has 12 residues. Germline-derived CDR1 and CDR2 are SGHTA and FQGTGA. With 3 bases removed from V and 2 bases from J, the gap between germline ends came to 3 bases. The CDR3 sequence: CASSFYTDTQYF. CDR3 in DNA: TGTGCCAGCAGCTTCTACACAGATACGCAGTATTTT.

V usage is TRBV7-9 and J usage is TRBJ2-5; D is possibly TRBD2 (5 bases). The J call may be in error: the DNA end matches TRBJ2-7 better. This CDR3 is built from 16 residues. Germline CDR1 SEHNR, CDR2 FQNEAQ (reference sequence). The CDR3 sequence is CASSLVRGLAGYEQYF. DNA of the CDR3: TGTGCCAGCAGCTTAGTTCGGGGTTTGGCTGGGTACGAGCAGTACTTC.

The genes are TRBV28 and TRBJ2-3; 7 bases agree with TRBD1. V shed 8 bases, J shed 3 bases, and the junction held 14 bases outside the gene matches. The CDR3 runs 16 residues. The germline V gene has CDR1 MDHEN and CDR2 SYDVKM. The CDR3 loop reads CASPPFGQVFTDTQYF. CDR3 sequence (DNA): TGTGCCAGCCCCCCTTTCGGACAGGTATTTACAGATACGCAGTATTTT.

CDR3 coding DNA: TGCGCCAGCGTGCGGGACAGGGGGCACGAGCAGTACTTC. This encodes CASVRDRGHEQYF. The genes are TRBV5-1 and TRBJ2-7, with 12 bases matching TRBD1. Germline CDR1 and CDR2: SGHRS and YFSETQ. The trim removed 7 bases at V and 5 bases at J, leaving 4 bases unmatched. The CDR3 totals 13 residues. The full variable domain, its missing parts supplied by reference TRBV5-1 and TRBJ2-7, is KAGVTQTPRYLIKTRGQQVTLSCSPISGHRSVSWYQQTPGQGLQFLFEYFSETQRNKGNFPGRFSGRQFSNSRSEMNVSTLELGDSALYLCASVRDRGHEQYFGPGTRLTVT.

The V gene is TRBV7-9, the J gene TRBJ1-1, with a weak D call TRBD1 (5 bases). CDR1 is SEHNR, CDR2 FQNEAQ, per germline (reference sequence). Trimming stripped 6 bases from V and 1 base from J, with 9 bases between. The CDR3 covers 13 residues. DNA of the CDR3: TGTGCCAGCAGGCCAGACAGGAACACTGAAGCTTTCTTT. This sequence encodes CASRPDRNTEAFF.

CDR3: CASSIGSRGGNQPQHF. The CDR3 DNA is TGTGCCAGTAGTATCGGGAGCCGAGGGGGCAATCAGCCCCAGCATTTT. The chain combines TRBV19 with TRBJ1-5; D may be TRBD1 (5 bases). CDR3 length: 16 residues. Germline CDR1 is LNHDA and CDR2 is SQIVND (reference sequence). V lost 3 bases to trimming and J lost 2 bases, with 14 bases between them.

J is TRBJ1-3 and V is TRBV5-1; D uncertain. Trimming left V 7 bases short and J 0 bases short, with 11 bases between. CDR3 size: 14 residues. Germline V gene lookup returns CDR1 SGHRS and CDR2 YFSETQ. CDR3 in amino acids: CASSRSGSGNTIYF. The CDR3 DNA is TGCGCCAGCTCCCGGTCCGGCTCTGGAAACACCATATATTTT.

The chain links TRBV2 to TRBJ2-5; possible D gene TRBD1, 6 bases. The CDR3 is 13 amino acids. Per the germline V gene, CDR1 is SNHLY and CDR2 is FYNNEI. Trimming left V 8 bases short and J 4 bases short, with 14 bases between. The CDR3 bases are TGTGCCAGCGTACAGGGAACCGGAGAGACCCAGTACTTC. It encodes CASVQGTGETQYF.

The rearrangement uses TRBV7-2 and TRBJ1-6; 7 positions agree with TRBD1. CDR3 length: 13 residues. V lost 5 bases, J lost 7 bases, and 2 bases stayed unmatched. Germline assignment: CDR1 SGHTA and CDR2 FQGNSA. CDR3 protein: CASSRDRNSPLHF. The CDR3 DNA is TGTGCCAGCAGCCGGGACAGAAATTCACCCCTCCACTTT.

The CDR3 nucleotides read TGCGCCAGCAGAAAATACAGGGCAGCTCTTCAGAACACTGAAGCTTTCTTT. As protein: CASRKYRAALQNTEAFF. The gene calls are TRBV4-1 and TRBJ1-1, with TRBD1 as a possible D gene (6 bases). Germline CDR1 reads MGHRA; CDR2 reads YSYEKL. Between the trimmed V and J ends, which lost 6 bases and 1 base, there was a span of 21 bases. The CDR3 length is 17 residues.

The chain uses TRBV9 and TRBJ2-7; TRBD2 aligns across 8 bases. The length of the CDR3 is 14 residues. The germline V gene has CDR1 SGDLS and CDR2 YYNGEE. With 4 bases clipped from V and 5 bases from J, the junction kept 8 bases outside the gene matches. The CDR3 nucleotides are TGTGCCAGCAGCCATAGCGGGGATACACACGAGCAGTACTTC. Encoded protein: CASSHSGDTHEQYF.

The chain is built from TRBV10-2 and TRBJ2-3; D might be TRBD1 (6 bases). Looked up from germline, CDR1 is WSHSY and CDR2 is SAAADI. The CDR3 consists of 17 residues. Trimming shortened V by 3 bases and J by 3 bases, and 19 bases separated the two germline ends. The CDR3 nucleotides are TGCGCCAGCAGTGACCCCCGACAGGCCCCAGGGACAGATACGCAGTATTTT. Translating gives CASSDPRQAPGTDTQYF.

The chain combines TRBV5-5 with TRBJ1-4, with 7 bases that match TRBD1. Germline lookup yields CDR1 SGHKS and CDR2 YYEKEE (reference sequence). The V and J ends lost 5 bases and 5 bases, in that order; junction bases with no gene match: 6. The CDR3 sequence is 14 residues long. The CDR3 spells CASRGGWVNEKLFF. The CDR3 DNA is TGTGCCAGCAGAGGGGGCTGGGTAAATGAAAAACTGTTTTTT.

The chain links TRBV5-6 to TRBJ1-2; D ambiguous. V was cut by 4 bases and J by 4 bases, with 8 bases left in between. The germline V gene encodes CDR1 SGHDT and CDR2 YYEEEE. This CDR3 has 12 amino acids. CDR3 region: CASSPGGYGYTF. In nucleotides, the CDR3 is TGTGCCAGCAGCCCCGGAGGCTATGGCTACACCTTC.

CDR3 protein: CASSQDRASGGEQYF. DNA of the CDR3: TGTGCCAGCAGCCAGGACAGGGCCTCAGGAGGTGAGCAGTACTTC. The rearrangement joins TRBV14 to TRBJ2-7; 8 bases are shared with TRBD1. The V and J ends lost 3 bases and 7 bases, in that order; junction bases with no gene match: 11. CDR1 and CDR2 (germline): SGHDN, FVKESK. The CDR3 extends over 15 amino acids.

The chain links TRBV6-5 to TRBJ1-5; 8 bases align to TRBD1. The trim removed 4 bases at V and 10 bases at J, leaving 12 bases unmatched. Germline CDR1 MNHEY, CDR2 SVGAGI. The CDR3 runs to 15 residues. CDR3 residues: CASSSLGQGVAPQHF. As DNA, the CDR3 is TGTGCCAGCAGTTCCCTCGGACAGGGCGTAGCACCCCAGCATTTT.

This chain joins TRBV5-4 and TRBJ2-5, with a tentative D call TRBD1 (6 bases). The CDR3 contains 16 residues. CDR1 is SGHNT and CDR2 is YYREEE in the germline V gene (reference sequence). Trimming cost V 4 bases and J 7 bases, with 23 bases left between them. The CDR3 DNA reads as TGTGCCAGCAGCCCCACCAGGGGCTCCCTTTCCGGGACCCAGTACTTC. It is translated as CASSPTRGSLSGTQYF.

This sequence joins TRBV18 and TRBJ1-6, with 8 bases lining up with TRBD1. Germline CDR1 reads KGHSH; CDR2 reads LQKENI. CDR3 length equals 19 residues. V lost 5 bases, J lost 1 base, and 13 bases stayed unmatched. The CDR3 region is CASSASGFQGASYNSPLHF. The CDR3 DNA reads TGTGCCAGCTCAGCGTCAGGGTTCCAGGGGGCGTCCTATAATTCACCCCTCCACTTT. The full variable domain, completed using reference TRBV18 and TRBJ1-6, is NAGVMQNPRHLVRRRGQEARLRCSPMKGHSHVYWYRQLPEEGLKFMVYLQKENIIDESGMPKERFSAEFPKEGPSILRIQQVVRGDSAAYFCASSASGFQGASYNSPLHFGNGTRLTVT.

This chain joins TRBV25-1 and TRBJ1-2, with no clear D. Germline lookup yields CDR1 MGHDK and CDR2 SYGVNS. The CDR3 covers 14 residues. V was pared by 2 bases and J by 2 bases, with 9 bases between. The CDR3 coding sequence is TGTGCCAGCAGTGAAAACGGAGGGAACTATGGCTACACCTTC. Its translation is CASSENGGNYGYTF.

V gene TRBV6-5 combines with J gene TRBJ2-5, with TRBD1 as a possible D gene (5 bases). Germline CDR1 is MNHEY and CDR2 is SVGAGI. CDR3 length: 13 amino acids. Trimming left V 6 bases short and J 1 base short, with 9 bases between. The CDR3 here is CASSVTVQETQYF. The CDR3 DNA reads TGTGCCAGCAGCGTGACAGTCCAAGAGACCCAGTACTTC.

The CDR3 nucleotides read TGTGCCAGCAGCTTGGGGCGGCGGGGGGCGAACACCGGGGAGCTGTTTTTT. Its translation: CASSLGRRGANTGELFF. The chain has TRBV5-4 and TRBJ2-2, with 8 bases matching TRBD2. Trimming cost V 0 bases and J 0 bases; bases outside gene matches: 4. The CDR3 sequence is 17 residues long. Germline values: CDR1 SGHNT, CDR2 YYREEE (reference sequence). The full variable domain, completed using reference TRBV5-4 and TRBJ2-2, is ETGVTQSPTHLIKTRGQQVTLRCSSQSGHNTVSWYQQALGQGPQFIFQYYREEENGRGNFPPRFSGLQFPNYSSELNVNALELDDSALYLCASSLGRRGANTGELFFGEGSRLTVL.

CDR3 sequence: CASSHRQGYLSTNEKLFF. The CDR3 DNA reads TGCGCCAGCAGCCACCGACAGGGTTATCTATCAACTAATGAAAAACTGTTTTTT. The chain carries TRBV4-1 and TRBJ1-4, with 7 bases fitting TRBD1. The CDR3 spans 18 residues. Germline V gene data show CDR1 as MGHRA and CDR2 as YSYEKL. Unmatched junction bases numbered 10, after V lost 3 bases and J lost 0 bases.

The chain links TRBV28 to TRBJ1-5, with TRBD1 matching 7 bases. From germline, CDR1 is MDHEN and CDR2 SYDVKM. This CDR3 contains 16 residues. V lost 5 bases and J lost 4; bases outside the gene matches: 11. The CDR3 coding sequence is TGTGCCAGCAGTCCCCCAAGACAGGGAGGAAATCAGCCCCAGCATTTT. This codes for CASSPPRQGGNQPQHF.

This sequence joins TRBV15 and TRBJ1-2; 7 bases match TRBD1. The V and J ends lost 2 bases and 3 bases, in that order; junction bases with no gene match: 3. The CDR3 contains 14 residues. CDR1 is LNHNV, CDR2 YYDKDF, per germline (reference sequence). The CDR3 sequence is CATSRQGVDYGYTF. As DNA, the CDR3 is TGTGCCACCAGCAGACAGGGGGTAGACTATGGCTACACCTTC.

The genes are TRBV28 and TRBJ1-2, with a possible D match to TRBD1 (5 bases). The CDR3 is 12 amino acids. Germline lookup yields CDR1 MDHEN and CDR2 SYDVKM. Trimming took 5 bases from V and 5 from J, leaving 9 bases between them. The CDR3 is CASSQGVYGYTF. The CDR3 DNA follows: TGTGCCAGCAGTCAAGGGGTGTATGGCTACACCTTC.

The chain couples TRBV7-9 to TRBJ2-7; D might be TRBD1 (6 bases). This CDR3 comprises 14 residues. Per germline, CDR1 SEHNR and CDR2 FQNEAQ (reference sequence). V was clipped by 3 bases and J by 1 base, with 10 bases between them. This chain's CDR3 is CASSLGAQSYEQYV. CDR3 bases: TGTGCCAGCAGCTTGGGGGCGCAGTCCTACGAGCAGTACGTC.

CDR3 nucleotides: TGTGCCAGCAGCTTAGCGGGAACAGGGGCACAAGATACGCAGTATTTT. Protein sequence: CASSLAGTGAQDTQYF. The chain links TRBV7-2 to TRBJ2-3, with 7 bases matching TRBD1. The CDR3 runs to 16 residues. The trim removed 0 bases at V and 5 bases at J, leaving 8 bases unmatched. CDR1 and CDR2 (germline): SGHTA, FQGNSA.

The chain recombines TRBV6-5 with TRBJ2-3, with 11 bases identical to TRBD1. V dropped 7 bases and J dropped 8; count of bases not matched to a gene: 8. The CDR3 is 14 amino acids. CDR1 is MNHEY and CDR2 is SVGAGI in the germline V gene. CDR3 region: CASTRTGGVSTQYF. CDR3 in DNA: TGTGCCAGCACTCGGACAGGGGGCGTTAGTACGCAGTATTTT.

The gene calls are TRBV27 and TRBJ1-3; TRBD1 might be the D (6 bases). The CDR3 is 12 amino acids. Trimming cost V 8 bases and J 8 bases, with 13 bases left between them. CDR1 and CDR2 (germline): MNHEY, SMNVEV (reference sequence). The chain's CDR3 is CASSTRGDTIYF. The CDR3 DNA sequence: TGTGCCAGCTCCACCAGGGGTGACACCATATATTTT.